The 29 T cell receptor beta chains listed next were all sequenced from one sample in a study of blood T cell repertoires in COVID-19. This table comes from immunoSEQ multiplex PCR, and its TCRdb copy is limited to in-frame clones, with some not included. The table lists 50,000 to 75,000 clones, roughly 85% of them singletons. Sequencing was done on a sample of peripheral blood. Receptors were obtained from a man aged 55 to 69 with acute or convalescent COVID-19.

V gene TRBV4-3 combines with J gene TRBJ2-7; D is perhaps TRBD2 (6 bases). V was trimmed by 4 bases and J by 3 bases, leaving 16 bases between them. Per germline, CDR1 LGHNA and CDR2 YSLEER. The CDR3 spans 15 residues. Written as DNA, the CDR3 is TGCGCCAGCAGCCGCGGCTCGGGAGCCTTCTACGAGCAGTACTTC. Protein product: CASSRGSGAFYEQYF.

The V and J genes are TRBV11-2 and TRBJ1-3; D gene uncertain. V gave up 0 bases and J gave up 4 bases, with 10 bases separating them. There are 15 residues in the CDR3. Germline loops: CDR1 SGHAT, CDR2 FQNNGV. CDR3 loop: CASSLDGPVGNTIYF. The CDR3 coding sequence is TGTGCCAGCAGCTTAGATGGTCCAGTAGGAAACACCATATATTTT.

Concerning this clone itself: The junction departs from germline at one end; a sequencing error may be responsible. J is TRBJ2-7 and V is TRBV7-7; D may be TRBD1 (6 bases). Germline V CDR1 and CDR2: SSHAT, FNYEAQ (reference sequence). This CDR3 is built from 15 residues. The CDR3 protein is CASSLGATGRYEQYF. DNA for the CDR3: TGTGCTAGCAGCTTAGGGGCGACAGGTCGCTACGAGCAGTACTTC.

The chain has TRBV19 and TRBJ1-2; 8 bases are a match to TRBD1. Germline-derived CDR1 and CDR2 are LNHDA and SQIVND (reference sequence). Trimming at V came to 7 bases and at J to 0 bases, leaving 10 bases not matched to a gene. This CDR3 is 16 amino acids long. DNA of the CDR3: TGTGCCAGTATGGGAAGGGACAGGATAACTAACTATGGCTACACCTTC. Residues: CASMGRDRITNYGYTF.

CDR3 region: CASSWTAEDEQFF. In nucleotides, the CDR3 is TGTGCCAGCAGCTGGACAGCCGAGGATGAGCAGTTCTTC. The V gene is TRBV13, the J gene TRBJ2-1, with D maybe TRBD1 (6 bases). The CDR3 length is 13 residues. V gave up 4 bases and J gave up 8 bases, with 12 bases separating them. CDR1 is PRHDT, CDR2 FYEKMQ, per germline (reference sequence).

This rearrangement joins TRBV12-3 or TRBV12-4 to TRBJ2-1; D gene unclear. The CDR3 is made up of 13 amino acids. Between the trimmed V and J ends, which lost 0 bases and 9 bases, there was a span of 9 bases. The DNA of the CDR3 is TGTGCCAGCAGTTTAGCGGAGTACGGTGAGCAGTTCTTC. Its translation: CASSLAEYGEQFF.

This clone was recorded once. The V and J genes are TRBV6-2 or TRBV6-3 and TRBJ1-5, with TRBD1 as a possible D gene (6 bases). CDR3 length: 18 amino acids. Between the trimmed V and J ends, which lost 4 bases and 1 base, there was a span of 20 bases. The germline V gene has CDR1 MNHEY and CDR2 SVGEGT. The CDR3 nucleotides are TGTGCCAGCAGTTGGACGGGGGGGCAGGGGCTCAGCAATCAGCCCCAGCATTTT. It codes for CASSWTGGQGLSNQPQHF.

The chain carries TRBV28 and TRBJ2-5; D possibly corresponds to TRBD1 (6 bases). Germline V gives CDR1 MDHEN, CDR2 SYDVKM. The V end lost 3 bases, the J end lost 5 bases, and 13 bases lay between the germline ends. This CDR3 spans 14 amino acids. The CDR3 region is CASSFQGGYETQYF. Here the CDR3 DNA reads TGTGCCAGCAGTTTCCAAGGGGGTTACGAGACCCAGTACTTC.

V is TRBV18 and J is TRBJ2-1; a weak D match, TRBD2 (5 bases). In germline, CDR1 is KGHSH, CDR2 LQKENI. Trimming stripped 3 bases from V and 8 bases from J, with 11 bases between. The CDR3 totals 13 residues. The CDR3 DNA is TGTGCCAGCTCACCCACGGGGATCGATGAGCAGTTCTTC. Translating it yields CASSPTGIDEQFF.

This sequence joins TRBV5-6 and TRBJ1-1, with a weak D call TRBD1 (5 bases). Trimming removed 7 bases from V and 1 base from J, with 11 bases in between. The CDR3 totals 13 residues. Per germline, CDR1 SGHDT and CDR2 YYEEEE. DNA for the CDR3: TGTGCCAGCGGTGGCCAGGGGAACACTGAAGCTTTCTTT. Translated: CASGGQGNTEAFF.

This clone was seen a handful of times. The genes are TRBV7-2 and TRBJ1-1; D may be TRBD1 (6 bases). The CDR3 is 14 residues long. The germline CDR1 and CDR2 sequences are SGHTA and FQGNSA. Deletions cut 5 bases from V and 0 bases from J, with 10 bases between. The CDR3 loop reads CASSPTGVNTEAFF. In nucleotides, the CDR3 is TGTGCCAGCAGCCCGACAGGCGTGAACACTGAAGCTTTCTTT.

The V gene is TRBV6-5, the J gene TRBJ1-1; D is unresolved. V dropped 7 bases and J dropped 3 bases, with 12 bases sitting between them. From germline, CDR1 is MNHEY and CDR2 SVGAGI. This CDR3 contains 13 residues. CDR3 in amino acids: CASTLRRDTEAFF. The DNA for the CDR3 is TGTGCCAGCACCCTTAGGAGGGACACTGAAGCTTTCTTT.

The rearrangement uses TRBV5-5 and TRBJ1-1; tentative D call: TRBD1 (6 bases). V gave up 0 bases and J gave up 5 bases, with 8 bases separating them. CDR3 length: 13 amino acids. Germline-derived CDR1 and CDR2 are SGHKS and YYEKEE (reference sequence). As DNA, the CDR3 is TGTGCCAGCAGCTTGGCCCAGGGGACTGAAGCTTTCTTT. Translation gives CASSLAQGTEAFF.

V is TRBV3-1 (or the pseudogene TRBV3-2) and J is TRBJ2-4, with TRBD2 as a possible D gene (5 bases). The germline V and J ends were trimmed by 2 bases and 6 bases, with 8 bases remaining between them. Per the germline V gene, CDR1 is LGHDT and CDR2 is YNNKEL (reference sequence). CDR3 size: 13 residues. The CDR3 nucleotides read TGTGCCAGCAGCCAAAAAGGACTAAACATTCAGTACTTC. The encoded protein is CASSQKGLNIQYF.

The gene calls are TRBV3-1 (or the pseudogene TRBV3-2) and TRBJ1-4; a weak D match, TRBD1 (5 bases). The germline gives CDR1 LGHDT, CDR2 YNNKEL (reference sequence). Trimming removed 4 bases at V and 8 bases at J, with 14 bases between. This CDR3 comprises 14 residues. In DNA, the CDR3 is TGTGCCAGCAGCCCTACTTCAGGGCAGGAAAAACTGTTTTTT. Translating gives CASSPTSGQEKLFF.

The CDR3 spells CASSLGTGNSNQPQHF. CDR3 nucleotides: TGTGCCAGCAGCTTGGGGACAGGGAATAGCAATCAGCCCCAGCATTTT. The rearrangement joins TRBV5-8 to TRBJ1-5, with 8 bases fitting TRBD1. Per germline, CDR1 SGHTS and CDR2 YDEGEE. This CDR3 has 16 residues. After removal of 0 bases from V and 0 bases from J, the junction contained 2 bases not matched to a gene.

This clone was found a few times. The chain employs TRBV19 and TRBJ1-4; D call uncertain. CDR3 length: 13 amino acids. Germline lookup yields CDR1 LNHDA and CDR2 SQIVND (reference sequence). V shed 6 bases and J shed 8 bases, with 13 bases lying between them. DNA for the CDR3: TGTGCCAGTAGCACCGGTCTACTAGAAAAACTGTTTTTT. This translates into CASSTGLLEKLFF.

The V gene is TRBV10-3, the J gene TRBJ2-3, with 11 bases that match TRBD2. Germline V gene sequence: CDR1 ENHRY, CDR2 SYGVKD. CDR3 length equals 16 residues. The V gene end was trimmed by 6 bases and the J gene end by 0 bases; junction bases not matched to a gene: 5. CDR3 sequence reads: CAIRVGTSGSTDTQYF. CDR3 bases: TGTGCCATCAGAGTCGGGACTAGCGGTAGCACAGATACGCAGTATTTT.

This clone was observed a few times. V is TRBV5-4 and J is TRBJ1-4; 9 nucleotides line up with TRBD1. The CDR3 runs 15 residues. The germline V gene has CDR1 SGHNT and CDR2 YYREEE (reference sequence). The J segment lost 8 bases and the V segment lost 2 bases, leaving 7 bases of the junction unmatched. CDR3 DNA: TGTGCCAGCAGCTTCGGGGGACAGGGAGTAGAAAAACTGTTTTTT. It translates to CASSFGGQGVEKLFF.

Comment on this clone: The same CDR3 is also encoded by other DNA sequences in this sample. The genes are TRBV5-1 and TRBJ1-2, with D possibly matching TRBD1 (5 bases). Trimming took 4 bases from V and 4 from J, leaving 11 bases between them. The length of the CDR3 is 13 residues. Germline CDR1 reads SGHRS; CDR2 reads YFSETQ. The CDR3 bases are TGCGCCAGCAGCCCCGGGACTGGCTATGGCTACACCTTC. Amino acids: CASSPGTGYGYTF.

The rearrangement uses TRBV6-6 and TRBJ1-4; 9 bases are a match to TRBD1. The J segment lost 10 bases and the V segment lost 7 bases, leaving 13 bases of the junction unmatched. CDR1 and CDR2 (germline): MNHNY, SVGAGI (reference sequence). The CDR3 extends over 15 amino acids. CDR3: CASISTGTGKGKLFF. The CDR3 coding sequence is TGTGCCAGCATCTCTACCGGGACAGGGAAGGGAAAACTGTTTTTT.

The table lists this clone with a few counts. J is TRBJ2-1 and V is TRBV5-1, with TRBD2 identical over 10 bases. Germline trimming cut 4 bases from V and 4 bases from J; bases unmatched to any gene: 5. The CDR3 is made up of 15 amino acids. Germline CDR1 and CDR2: SGHRS and YFSETQ. The CDR3 spells CASSTGLADYNEQFF. CDR3 sequence (DNA): TGCGCCAGCAGCACCGGACTAGCGGATTACAATGAGCAGTTCTTC. Drawing the rest from reference TRBV5-1 and TRBJ2-1, the complete variable domain is KAGVTQTPRYLIKTRGQQVTLSCSPISGHRSVSWYQQTPGQGLQFLFEYFSETQRNKGNFPGRFSGRQFSNSRSEMNVSTLELGDSALYLCASSTGLADYNEQFFGPGTRLTVL.

The V and J genes are TRBV27 and TRBJ2-1, with D tentatively TRBD2 (5 bases). Germline values: CDR1 MNHEY, CDR2 SMNVEV (reference sequence). Deletions cut 3 bases from V and 0 bases from J, with 6 bases between. This CDR3 has 14 residues. CDR3 DNA: TGTGCCAGCAGTTTTGGACTCTCCTACAATGAGCAGTTCTTC. Its translation is CASSFGLSYNEQFF.

The chain couples TRBV19 to TRBJ2-1; 10 nucleotides line up with TRBD2. CDR1 is LNHDA and CDR2 is SQIVND in the germline V gene (reference sequence). CDR3 length: 15 residues. The trim removed 7 bases at V and 6 bases at J, leaving 9 bases unmatched. The CDR3 loop reads CASTPSGSLVNEQFF. The CDR3 nucleotides read TGTGCCAGTACTCCTAGCGGGAGCCTAGTCAATGAGCAGTTCTTC.

The chain joins TRBV29-1 to TRBJ2-5, with D perhaps TRBD2 (6 bases). Germline V gives CDR1 SQVTM, CDR2 ANQGSEA. Between the trimmed V and J ends, which lost 7 bases and 5 bases, there was a span of 17 bases. The CDR3 runs 13 residues. The CDR3 nucleotides are TGCAGCGCCCGCCCCGGGGGTGGGGAGACCCAGTACTTC. Translated, it gives CSARPGGGETQYF. Variable domain in full (rest from reference TRBV29-1 and TRBJ2-5): SAVISQKPSRDICQRGTSLTIQCQVDSQVTMMFWYRQQPGQSLTLIATANQGSEATYESGFVIDKFPISRPNLTFSTLTVSNMSPEDSSIYLCSARPGGGETQYFGPGTRLLVL.

The chain recombines TRBV7-9 with TRBJ1-4; 7 bases match TRBD1. The ends lost 5 bases at V and 7 bases at J; junction bases unmatched: 13. This CDR3 spans 16 amino acids. Germline lookup yields CDR1 SEHNR and CDR2 FQNEAQ (reference sequence). DNA for the CDR3: TGTGCCAGCAGCCCTCAACAGGGGTTGAGGGGTGAAAAACTGTTTTTT. It encodes CASSPQQGLRGEKLFF.

This sequence joins TRBV7-9 and TRBJ2-5; D is undetermined. The germline V and J ends were trimmed by 5 bases and 2 bases, with 9 bases remaining between them. Germline CDR1 reads SEHNR; CDR2 reads FQNEAQ (reference sequence). The CDR3 is 13 amino acids. The CDR3 nucleotides read TGTGCCAGCAGCCTTCCGGGTCAAGAGACCCAGTACTTC. Residues: CASSLPGQETQYF. Based on the CDR3 plus reference TRBV7-9 and TRBJ2-5, the full variable domain is DTGVSQNPRHKITKRGQNVTFRCDPISEHNRLYWYRQTLGQGPEFLTYFQNEAQLEKSRLLSDRFSAERPKGSFSTLEIQRTEQGDSAMYLCASSLPGQETQYFGPGTRLLVL.

The chain is built from TRBV14 and TRBJ2-1, with 8 bases that match TRBD1. Germline V CDR1 and CDR2: SGHDN, FVKESK. V lost 4 bases to trimming and J lost 7 bases; unmatched junction nucleotides: 9. The CDR3 has 15 amino acids. The CDR3 DNA is TGTGCCAGCAGCCCAGGGGGCGCGTGGGTAAATGAGCAGTTCTTC. It codes for CASSPGGAWVNEQFF.

Worth noting for this clone: A junction boundary mismatches the germline segment, possibly from a read error. V and J are TRBV6-5 and TRBJ2-3; 7 positions agree with TRBD2. Germline assignment: CDR1 MNHEY and CDR2 SVGAGI. The CDR3 covers 15 residues. CDR3 loop: CAGSPLAGEPDTQYF. The DNA for the CDR3 is TGTGCCGGCAGTCCCCTCGCGGGAGAACCAGATACGCAGTATTTT.